This T cell receptor beta chain came from a study of lymphopenia after photon versus proton radiotherapy. Overall study findings and caveats: Only patients who died were analyzed for survival; proton advantage is unproven.

Data came from immunoSEQ multiplex PCR; TCRdb stores just in-frame clones and leaves some out. The repertoire includes roughly 67,000 clones, approximately 91% of them detected once, and about 3.1% sits in the top ten. About this clone itself: Its antigen remains unidentified.

This material consisted of peripheral blood, taken from a patient treated with photon-based radiotherapy. The sequence derives from a woman aged 70-85 years with pancreatic cancer.

The CDR3 loop reads CASSLEQGFFQPQHF. CDR3 coding DNA: TGTGCCAGCAGCTTAGAACAGGGTTTTTTTCAGCCCCAGCATTTT. This sequence joins TRBV7-6 and TRBJ1-5; TRBD1 is a possible D gene (6 bases). The CDR3 runs to 15 residues. V was cut by 1 base and J by 6 bases, with 13 bases left in between. Germline V CDR1 and CDR2: SGHVS, FNYEAQ.